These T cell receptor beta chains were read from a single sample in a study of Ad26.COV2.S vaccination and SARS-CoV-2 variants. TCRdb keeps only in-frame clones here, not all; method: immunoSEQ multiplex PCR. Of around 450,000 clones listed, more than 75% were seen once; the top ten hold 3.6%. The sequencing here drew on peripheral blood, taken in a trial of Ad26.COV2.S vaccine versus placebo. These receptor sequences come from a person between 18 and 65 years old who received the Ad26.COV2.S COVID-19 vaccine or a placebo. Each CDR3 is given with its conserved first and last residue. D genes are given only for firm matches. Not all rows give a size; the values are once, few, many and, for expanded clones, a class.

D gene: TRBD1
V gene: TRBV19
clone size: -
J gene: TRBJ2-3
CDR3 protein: CASSEQGALGTQYF
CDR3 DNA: TGTGCCAGTAGTGAACAGGGGGCGCTTGGTACGCAGTATTTT

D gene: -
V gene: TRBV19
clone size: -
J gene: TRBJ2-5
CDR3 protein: CATSAGSHQETQYF
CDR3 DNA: TGTGCCACGTCGGCCGGGTCACACCAAGAGACCCAGTACTTC

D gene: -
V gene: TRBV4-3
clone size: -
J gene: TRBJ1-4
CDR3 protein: CASSQGITNEKLFF
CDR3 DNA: TGCGCCAGCAGCCAGGGTATCACTAATGAAAAACTGTTTTTT

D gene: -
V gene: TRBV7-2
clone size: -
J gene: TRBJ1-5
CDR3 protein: CASSLEGTDKGQPQHF
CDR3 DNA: TGTGCCAGCAGCTTAGAAGGGACGGACAAGGGACAGCCCCAGCATTTT

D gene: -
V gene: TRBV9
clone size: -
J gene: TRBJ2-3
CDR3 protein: CASSLRAQVTDTQYF
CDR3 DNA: TGTGCCAGCAGCCTGCGGGCCCAGGTCACAGATACGCAGTATTTT

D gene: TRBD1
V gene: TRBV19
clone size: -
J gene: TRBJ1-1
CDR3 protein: CASSIGQGGNTEAFF
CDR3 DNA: TGTGCCAGTAGTATAGGACAGGGAGGGAACACTGAAGCTTTCTTT

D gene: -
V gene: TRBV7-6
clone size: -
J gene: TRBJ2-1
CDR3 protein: CASSLAQGENEQFF
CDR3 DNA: TGTGCCAGCAGCTTAGCGCAAGGGGAAAATGAGCAGTTCTTC

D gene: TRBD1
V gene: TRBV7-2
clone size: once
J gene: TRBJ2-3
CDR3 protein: CASSLGTGGIDTQYF
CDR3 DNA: TGTGCCAGCAGCCTAGGGACAGGGGGCATAGATACGCAGTATTTT

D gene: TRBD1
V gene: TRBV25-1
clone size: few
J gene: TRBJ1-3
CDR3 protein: CASSGPHRGLSGNTIYF
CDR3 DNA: TGTGCCAGCAGTGGACCTCACAGGGGGCTATCTGGAAACACCATATATTTT

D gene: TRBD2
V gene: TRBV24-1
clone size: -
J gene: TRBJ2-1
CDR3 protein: CATIRTSGGGYNEQFF
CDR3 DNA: TGTGCCACCATCCGGACTAGCGGGGGAGGCTACAATGAGCAGTTCTTC

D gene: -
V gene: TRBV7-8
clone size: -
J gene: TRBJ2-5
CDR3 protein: CASSLGPNQETQYF
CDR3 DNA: TGTGCCAGCAGCTTAGGGCCGAACCAAGAGACCCAGTACTTC

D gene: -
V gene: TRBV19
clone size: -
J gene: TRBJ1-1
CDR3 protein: CASSTRQYTEAFF
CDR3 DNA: TGTGCCAGTAGTACGCGACAGTACACTGAAGCTTTCTTT

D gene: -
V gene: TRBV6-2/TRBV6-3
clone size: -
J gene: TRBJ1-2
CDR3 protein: CASSYRNGYTF
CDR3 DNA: TGTGCCAGCAGTTACAGGAATGGCTACACCTTC

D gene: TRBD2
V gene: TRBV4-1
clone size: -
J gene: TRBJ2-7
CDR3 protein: CASSRLPGTSMWEQYF
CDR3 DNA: TGCGCCAGCAGCCGCTTACCCGGGACTAGCATGTGGGAGCAGTACTTC

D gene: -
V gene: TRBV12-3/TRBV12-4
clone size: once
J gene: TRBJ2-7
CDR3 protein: CASSLSAGQKYF
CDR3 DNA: TGTGCCAGCAGTTTAAGTGCCGGACAGAAGTACTTC

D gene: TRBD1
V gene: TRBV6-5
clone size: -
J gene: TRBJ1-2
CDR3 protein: CASSWATGGFDGYTF
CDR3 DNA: TGTGCCAGCAGTTGGGCGACAGGGGGCTTCGATGGCTACACCTTC

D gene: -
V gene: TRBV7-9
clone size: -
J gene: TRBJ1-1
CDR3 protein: CASSLGFTEAFF
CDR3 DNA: TGTGCCAGCAGCTTGGGTTTCACTGAAGCTTTCTTT

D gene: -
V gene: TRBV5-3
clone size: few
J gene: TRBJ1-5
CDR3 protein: CARSFAGPGKRTGSQPQHF
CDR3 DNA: TGTGCCAGAAGCTTTGCGGGGCCCGGGAAGAGGACGGGTAGTCAGCCCCAGCATTTT

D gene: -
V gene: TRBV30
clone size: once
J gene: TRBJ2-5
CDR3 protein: CAWSPLAEKETQYF
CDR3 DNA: TGTGCCTGGAGCCCCTTGGCGGAAAAAGAGACCCAGTACTTC

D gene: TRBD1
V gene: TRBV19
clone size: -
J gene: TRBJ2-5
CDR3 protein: CASSHRGFPETQYF
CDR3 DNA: TGTGCCAGTAGTCACAGGGGTTTCCCAGAGACCCAGTACTTC

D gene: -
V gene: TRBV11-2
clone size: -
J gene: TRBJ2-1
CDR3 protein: CASSQLLQQFF
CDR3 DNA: TGTGCCAGCAGCCAACTCCTCCAGCAGTTCTTC

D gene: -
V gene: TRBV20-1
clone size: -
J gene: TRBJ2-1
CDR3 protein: CSAPLGEVEFF
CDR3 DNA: TGCAGTGCTCCACTAGGTGAGGTTGAGTTCTTC

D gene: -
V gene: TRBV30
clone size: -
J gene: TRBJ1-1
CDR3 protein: CAWSVGQINTEAFF
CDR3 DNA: TGTGCCTGGAGTGTCGGCCAGATAAACACTGAAGCTTTCTTT

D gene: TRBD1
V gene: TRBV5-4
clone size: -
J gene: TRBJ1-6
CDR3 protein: CASSSPGQFNSPLHF
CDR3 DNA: TGTGCCAGCAGCTCTCCGGGACAGTTTAATTCACCCCTCCACTTT

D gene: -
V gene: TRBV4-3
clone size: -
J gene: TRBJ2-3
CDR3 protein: CASSLSRGSGQYF
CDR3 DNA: TGCGCCAGCAGCCTAAGTAGGGGGTCGGGGCAGTATTTT

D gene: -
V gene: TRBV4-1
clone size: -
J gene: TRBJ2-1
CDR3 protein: CASSLKTASYNEQFF
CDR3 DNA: TGCGCCAGCAGCCTAAAGACGGCCTCCTACAATGAGCAGTTCTTC

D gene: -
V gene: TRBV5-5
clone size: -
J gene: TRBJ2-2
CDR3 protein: CASSSRRDVGELFF
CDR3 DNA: TGTGCCAGCAGCTCAAGAAGGGACGTCGGGGAGCTGTTTTTT

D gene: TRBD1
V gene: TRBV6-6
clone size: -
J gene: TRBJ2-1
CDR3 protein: CASSYQQGANEQFF
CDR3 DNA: TGTGCCAGCAGTTATCAACAGGGGGCCAATGAGCAGTTCTTC

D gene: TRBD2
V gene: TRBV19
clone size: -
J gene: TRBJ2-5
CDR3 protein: CASRSGAQETQYF
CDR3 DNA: TGTGCCAGTAGGAGCGGGGCCCAAGAGACCCAGTACTTC

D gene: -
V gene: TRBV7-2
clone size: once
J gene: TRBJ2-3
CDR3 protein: CASSLSTDTQYF
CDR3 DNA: TGTGCCAGCAGCCTCAGTACAGATACGCAGTATTTT

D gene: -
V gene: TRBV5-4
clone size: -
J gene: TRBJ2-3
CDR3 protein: CASSLRRESTDTQYF
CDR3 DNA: TGTGCCAGCAGCTTGCGCAGGGAGAGCACAGATACGCAGTATTTT

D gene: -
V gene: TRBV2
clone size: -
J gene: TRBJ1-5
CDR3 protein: CASSRRGGSNQPQHF
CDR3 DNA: TGTGCCAGCAGTCGCCGGGGGGGTAGCAATCAGCCCCAGCATTTT

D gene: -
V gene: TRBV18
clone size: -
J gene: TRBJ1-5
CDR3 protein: CASSHGGDNQPQHF
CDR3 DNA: TGTGCCAGCTCACACGGGGGCGACAATCAGCCCCAGCATTTT

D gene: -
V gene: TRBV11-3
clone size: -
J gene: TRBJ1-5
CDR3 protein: CASSLLSGQPQHF
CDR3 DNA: TGTGCCAGCAGCCTTCTTTCGGGTCAGCCCCAGCATTTT

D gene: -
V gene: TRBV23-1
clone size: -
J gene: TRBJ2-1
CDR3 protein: CASSPLEWGFNNEQFF
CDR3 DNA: TGCGCCAGCAGCCCCTTGGAATGGGGGTTCAACAATGAGCAGTTCTTC

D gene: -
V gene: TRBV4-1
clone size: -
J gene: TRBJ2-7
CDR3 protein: CASSQDGGSYEQYF
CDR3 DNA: TGCGCCAGCAGCCAAGATGGGGGGTCCTACGAGCAGTACTTC

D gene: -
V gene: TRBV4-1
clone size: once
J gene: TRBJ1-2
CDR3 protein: CASSQAPTRSYYGYTF
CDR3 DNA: TGCGCCAGCAGCCAAGCCCCTACCAGGAGCTACTATGGCTACACCTTC

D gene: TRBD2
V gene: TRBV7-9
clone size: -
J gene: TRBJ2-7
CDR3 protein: CASSLGTSGTSSYEQYF
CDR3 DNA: TGTGCCAGCAGCTTAGGGACTAGCGGGACCAGCTCCTACGAGCAGTACTTC

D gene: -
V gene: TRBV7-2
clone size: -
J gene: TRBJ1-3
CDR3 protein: CASSFKEISGNTIYF
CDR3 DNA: TGTGCCAGCAGCTTCAAGGAGATCTCTGGAAACACCATATATTTT

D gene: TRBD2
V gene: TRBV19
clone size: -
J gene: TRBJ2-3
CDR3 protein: CASSSGGGTDTQYF
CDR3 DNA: TGTGCCAGTAGCAGCGGGGGGGGCACAGATACGCAGTATTTT

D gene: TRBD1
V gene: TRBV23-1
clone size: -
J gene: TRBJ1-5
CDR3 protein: CASSQLPRDREDQPQHF
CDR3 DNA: TGCGCCAGCAGTCAATTACCCCGGGACAGGGAGGATCAGCCCCAGCATTTT

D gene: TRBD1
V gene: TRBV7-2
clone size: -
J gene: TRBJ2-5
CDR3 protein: CASSPDRGKYF
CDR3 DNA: TGTGCCAGCAGCCCGGACAGGGGAAAGTACTTC

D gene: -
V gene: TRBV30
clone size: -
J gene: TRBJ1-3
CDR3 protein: CAWSETLRAGNTIYF
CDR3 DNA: TGTGCCTGGAGTGAGACCCTCAGGGCGGGAAACACCATATATTTT